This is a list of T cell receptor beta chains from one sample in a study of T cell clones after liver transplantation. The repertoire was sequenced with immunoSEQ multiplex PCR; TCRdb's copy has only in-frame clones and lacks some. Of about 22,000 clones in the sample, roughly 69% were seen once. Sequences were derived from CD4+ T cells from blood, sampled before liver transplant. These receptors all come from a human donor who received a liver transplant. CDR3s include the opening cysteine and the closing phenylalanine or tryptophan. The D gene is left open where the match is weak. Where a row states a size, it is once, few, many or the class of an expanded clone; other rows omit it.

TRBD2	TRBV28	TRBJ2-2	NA	CASSLGVTSGRAEELFF	TGTGCCAGCAGTTTAGGTGTGACTAGCGGGAGGGCCGAGGAGCTGTTTTTT
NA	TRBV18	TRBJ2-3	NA	CASSPGEDTDTQYF	TGTGCCAGCTCACCAGGAGAAGACACAGATACGCAGTATTTT
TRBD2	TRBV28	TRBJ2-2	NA	CASSLIGGGKNTGELFF	TGTGCCAGCAGTTTAATCGGCGGGGGGAAGAACACCGGGGAGCTGTTTTTT
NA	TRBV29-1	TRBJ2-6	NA	CSVSAALIQSRANVLTF	TGCAGCGTTTCAGCCGCACTAATACAAAGTCGGGCCAACGTCCTGACTTTC
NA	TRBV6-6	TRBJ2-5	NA	CASREQVQETQYF	TGTGCCAGCAGAGAACAGGTCCAAGAGACCCAGTACTTC
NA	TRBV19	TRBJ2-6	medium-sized	CASNVGSGANVLTF	TGTGCCAGTAATGTGGGATCTGGGGCCAACGTCCTGACTTTC
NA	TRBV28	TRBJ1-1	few	CASSLGTEAFF	TGTGCCAGCAGTTTAGGTACTGAAGCTTTCTTT
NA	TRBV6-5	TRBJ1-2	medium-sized	CASSNPTTVGYTF	TGTGCCAGCAGTAACCCCACGACAGTTGGCTACACCTTC
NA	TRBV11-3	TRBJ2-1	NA	CASSLAWANEQFF	TGTGCCAGCAGCTTAGCATGGGCCAATGAGCAGTTCTTC
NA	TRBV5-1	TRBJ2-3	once	CASSRGSGNTDTQYF	TGCGCCAGCAGTCGGGGTAGCGGTAACACAGATACGCAGTATTTT
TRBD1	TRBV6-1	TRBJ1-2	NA	CAVKRQGDYGYTF	TGTGCCGTCAAGAGACAGGGGGACTATGGCTACACCTTC
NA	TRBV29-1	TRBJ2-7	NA	CSVEGQDSYEQYF	TGCAGCGTTGAAGGGCAGGACTCCTACGAGCAGTACTTC
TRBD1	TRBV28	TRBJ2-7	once	CASTVDLGTGTYEQYF	TGTGCCAGCACCGTCGACTTAGGGACAGGGACCTACGAGCAGTACTTC
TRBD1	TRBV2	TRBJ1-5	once	CASRADRQGARGNQPQHF	TGTGCCAGCAGGGCCGATAGACAGGGGGCGCGGGGCAATCAGCCCCAGCATTTT
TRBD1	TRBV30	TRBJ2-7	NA	CAGTGTGEYEQYF	TGTGCCGGCACCGGGACAGGGGAGTACGAGCAGTACTTC
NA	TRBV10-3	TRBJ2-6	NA	CASRGQSSGANVLTF	TGTGCCAGCAGGGGTCAGAGCTCTGGGGCCAACGTCCTGACTTTC
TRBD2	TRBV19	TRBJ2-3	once	CASRGGSGRFTDTQYF	TGTGCCAGTAGAGGGGGTAGCGGGAGGTTCACAGATACGCAGTATTTT
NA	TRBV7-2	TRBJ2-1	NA	CASSLMESKGGEQFF	TGTGCCAGCAGCTTAATGGAGTCAAAAGGGGGTGAGCAGTTCTTC
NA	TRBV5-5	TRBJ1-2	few	CASSVHRLNYGYTF	TGTGCCAGCAGCGTACACAGATTAAACTATGGCTACACCTTC
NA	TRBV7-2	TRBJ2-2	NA	CASSLGSSRNTGELFF	TGTGCCAGCAGCTTAGGCAGTAGTAGGAACACCGGGGAGCTGTTTTTT
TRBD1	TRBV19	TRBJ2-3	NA	CASRGDRGRRDTQYF	TGTGCCAGTAGGGGGGACAGGGGGCGCAGAGATACGCAGTATTTT
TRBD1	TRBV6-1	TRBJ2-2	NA	CASSERTGGGSGELFF	TGTGCCAGCAGTGAACGGACAGGGGGAGGTTCCGGGGAGCTGTTTTTT
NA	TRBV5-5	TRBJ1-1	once	CASSLVQGNTEAFF	TGTGCCAGCAGCTTGGTGCAGGGGAACACTGAAGCTTTCTTT
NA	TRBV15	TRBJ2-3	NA	CATSRATDTQYF	TGTGCCACCAGCAGAGCCACAGATACGCAGTATTTT
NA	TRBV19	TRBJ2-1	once	CASSIGNNNEQFF	TGTGCCAGTAGTATCGGGAATAACAATGAGCAGTTCTTC
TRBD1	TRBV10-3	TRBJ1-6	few	CAIGGTGNSPLHF	TGTGCCATCGGGGGGACAGGGAATTCACCCCTCCACTTT
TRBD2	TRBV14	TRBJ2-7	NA	CASSQQSGTYYEQYF	TGTGCCAGCAGCCAACAAAGCGGGACCTACTACGAGCAGTACTTC
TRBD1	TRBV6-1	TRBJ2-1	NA	CASNPTGTVYNEQFF	TGTGCCAGCAATCCGACCGGGACAGTTTACAATGAGCAGTTCTTC
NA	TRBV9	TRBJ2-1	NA	CASSPQSGLVYNEQFF	TGTGCCAGCAGCCCTCAGTCGGGGCTAGTCTACAATGAGCAGTTCTTC
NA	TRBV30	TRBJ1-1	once	CAWGRSNTEAFF	TGTGCCTGGGGGAGGTCCAACACTGAAGCTTTCTTT
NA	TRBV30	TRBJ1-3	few	CACEQGTGNTIYF	TGTGCCTGTGAACAGGGAACTGGAAACACCATATATTTT
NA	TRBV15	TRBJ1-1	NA	CATSTGSGTEAFF	TGTGCCACCAGCACTGGGTCTGGGACTGAAGCTTTCTTT
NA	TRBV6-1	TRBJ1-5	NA	CASRGGVNQPQHF	TGTGCCAGCAGGGGGGGTGTCAATCAGCCCCAGCATTTT
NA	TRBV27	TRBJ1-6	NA	CASSRQNTNSPLHF	TGTGCCAGCAGCAGACAGAACACTAATTCACCCCTCCACTTT
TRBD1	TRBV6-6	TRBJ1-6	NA	CASSYSRTGDSPLHF	TGTGCCAGCAGTTATAGTCGGACAGGGGATTCACCCCTCCACTTT
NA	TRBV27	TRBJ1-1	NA	CASSFQTGTFTEAFF	TGTGCCAGCAGTTTTCAGACAGGAACGTTCACTGAAGCTTTCTTT
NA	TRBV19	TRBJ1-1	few	CASPPVGEANTEAFF	TGTGCCAGTCCCCCCGTCGGCGAGGCTAACACTGAAGCTTTCTTT
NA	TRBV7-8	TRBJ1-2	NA	CASSFKNLGHYGYTF	TGTGCCAGCAGCTTCAAGAACCTTGGACACTATGGCTACACCTTC
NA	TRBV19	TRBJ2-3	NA	CASSIGRRTVTSTDTQYF	TGTGCCAGTAGTATAGGGAGGAGGACAGTCACTAGCACAGATACGCAGTATTTT
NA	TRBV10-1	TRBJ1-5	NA	CASRADTTTGRVEGNQPQHF	TGCGCCAGCAGAGCTGATACTACGACAGGTAGAGTTGAGGGCAACCAGCCCCAGCATTTT
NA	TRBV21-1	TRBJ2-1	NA	CASSKGTSGFSYNEQFF	TGTGCCAGCAGCAAAGGGACTAGCGGCTTCTCCTACAATGAGCAGTTCTTC
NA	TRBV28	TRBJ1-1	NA	CASSPYGGTEAFF	TGTGCCAGCAGCCCTTATGGGGGAACTGAAGCTTTCTTT
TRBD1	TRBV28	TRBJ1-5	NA	CASSLSGTDNQPQHF	TGTGCCAGCAGTTTATCCGGGACAGATAATCAGCCCCAGCATTTT
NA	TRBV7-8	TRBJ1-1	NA	CASSLGRDILTEAFF	TGTGCCAGCAGCTTAGGACGGGACATACTCACTGAAGCTTTCTTT
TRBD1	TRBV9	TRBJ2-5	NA	CASSRTGVGETQYF	TGTGCCAGCAGCCGGACAGGGGTCGGGGAGACCCAGTACTTC